Presented here are 29 T cell receptor beta chains from one specimen sequenced in a study of lymphopenia after photon versus proton radiotherapy. Method: immunoSEQ multiplex PCR; TCRdb's copy keeps in-frame clones and lacks some. The table lists more than 80,000 clones, more than 70% of them singletons. The sample here was peripheral blood, taken from a patient treated with proton-based radiotherapy. These receptors were taken from a man aged 60 to 69 with pancreatic cancer.

The chain has TRBV7-2 and TRBJ1-2; D is possibly TRBD1 (5 bases). V was pared by 7 bases and J by 1 base, with 22 bases between. Germline V gene lookup returns CDR1 SGHTA and CDR2 FQGNSA. The length of the CDR3 is 17 residues. CDR3 nucleotide sequence: TGTGCCAGCACCAAACAGGAACCCGGGGCCCTTAACTATGGCTACACCTTC. Translating it yields CASTKQEPGALNYGYTF.

This clone has just one count. The chain links TRBV7-9 to TRBJ1-1, with D tentatively TRBD1 (5 bases). V lost 6 bases, J lost 6 bases, and 11 bases lay in between. Per the germline V gene, CDR1 is SEHNR and CDR2 is FQNEAQ (reference sequence). There are 12 residues in the CDR3. The CDR3 DNA follows: TGTGCCAGCAGACTCCAGACAGCTGAAGCTTTCTTT. Translating it yields CASRLQTAEAFF.

The chain couples TRBV9 to TRBJ2-3; D ambiguous. This CDR3 spans 14 amino acids. Germline V gives CDR1 SGDLS, CDR2 YYNGEE. V gave up 0 bases and J gave up 5 bases, with 10 bases separating them. DNA of the CDR3: TGTGCCAGCAGCGTAGGAGGTCCGGGAGATACGCAGTATTTT. This translates into CASSVGGPGDTQYF.

The rearrangement links TRBV28 to TRBJ1-1; D is ambiguous. The V end was cut by 4 bases, the J end by 1 base, with 16 bases between. Per the germline V gene, CDR1 is MDHEN and CDR2 is SYDVKM. The CDR3 is 16 amino acids. CDR3 region: CASSSPIVNRNTEAFF. The CDR3 DNA sequence: TGTGCCAGCAGTTCACCAATTGTTAACAGGAACACTGAAGCTTTCTTT.

This sequence joins TRBV6-1 and TRBJ2-2; 8 bases match TRBD2. V shed 0 bases, J shed 9 bases, and the junction held 3 bases outside the gene matches. The length of the CDR3 is 14 residues. CDR1 and CDR2 from the germline V gene are MNHNS and SASEGT. CDR3 bases: TGTGCCAGCAGTGAAGCGGGACTAGGTCGGGAGCTGTTTTTT. Residues: CASSEAGLGRELFF.

The V call is TRBV28, the J call TRBJ2-7, with TRBD1 matching over 9 bases. This CDR3 is 15 amino acids long. The V gene end was trimmed by 5 bases and the J gene end by 3 bases; junction bases not matched to a gene: 8. CDR1 is MDHEN and CDR2 is SYDVKM in the germline V gene. The CDR3 region is CASSPAGTGNYEQYF. The CDR3 DNA reads TGTGCCAGCAGTCCCGCCGGGACAGGGAACTACGAGCAGTACTTC. Looking up the rest from reference TRBV28 and TRBJ2-7 gives the full variable domain: DVKVTQSSRYLVKRTGEKVFLECVQDMDHENMFWYRQDPGLGLRLIYFSYDVKMKEKGDIPEGYSVSREKKERFSLILESASTNQTSMYLCASSPAGTGNYEQYFGPGTRLTVT.

The table lists this clone with a count of one. The gene calls are TRBV7-2 and TRBJ2-2; D is undetermined. Germline CDR1 reads SGHTA; CDR2 reads FQGNSA. The CDR3 is 12 amino acids. Deletions cut 5 bases from V and 6 bases from J, with 7 bases between. The chain's CDR3 is CASSPPPGELFF. The CDR3 DNA reads TGTGCCAGCAGCCCCCCTCCCGGGGAGCTGTTTTTT. Full variable domain (remainder filled in from reference TRBV7-2 and TRBJ2-2): GAGVSQSPSNKVTEKGKDVELRCDPISGHTALYWYRQSLGQGLEFLIYFQGNSAPDKSGLPSDRFSAERTGGSVSTLTIQRTQQEDSAVYLCASSPPPGELFFGEGSRLTVL.

This clone was seen a single time. The chain couples TRBV5-4 to TRBJ2-7; TRBD1 matches at 9 bases. With 4 bases clipped from V and 1 base from J, the junction kept 3 bases outside the gene matches. The germline CDR1 and CDR2 sequences are SGHNT and YYREEE (reference sequence). This CDR3 comprises 14 residues. CDR3 nucleotides: TGTGCCAGCAGCGAGGGACAGGGTTCCTACGAGCAGTACTTC. Translation gives CASSEGQGSYEQYF.

The chain links TRBV7-2 to TRBJ1-1; possible D gene TRBD1, 5 bases. Germline V gene sequence: CDR1 SGHTA, CDR2 FQGNSA. Trimming cost V 8 bases and J 3 bases, with 13 bases left between them. This CDR3 contains 13 residues. The CDR3 is CASWGILDTEAFF. The CDR3 nucleotides read TGTGCCAGCTGGGGGATATTGGACACTGAAGCTTTCTTT.

This chain uses TRBV7-8 with TRBJ2-3, with 11 bases matching TRBD2. Germline values: CDR1 SGHVS, CDR2 FQNEAQ. The CDR3 is 15 amino acids. Losses at the gene ends were 5 bases for V and 5 bases for J; bases not matched to a gene: 6. CDR3 residues: CASSPTSGIIDTQYF. Written as DNA, the CDR3 is TGTGCCAGCAGCCCGACTAGCGGGATCATAGATACGCAGTATTTT.

The chain couples TRBV2 to TRBJ2-7; 7 bases map to TRBD2. This CDR3 contains 14 residues. Trimming cost V 4 bases and J 5 bases; bases outside gene matches: 8. Germline CDR1 SNHLY, CDR2 FYNNEI. The CDR3 loop is CASSVILGGNEQYF. CDR3 in DNA: TGTGCCAGCAGTGTAATTCTGGGGGGGAACGAGCAGTACTTC.

The V and J genes are TRBV5-1 and TRBJ2-5; TRBD1 might be the D (5 bases). Germline CDR1 SGHRS, CDR2 YFSETQ. The CDR3 extends over 16 amino acids. Trimming cost V 0 bases and J 1 base, with 13 bases left between them. The CDR3 here is CASSLGRVPSQETQYF. Written as DNA, the CDR3 is TGCGCCAGCAGCTTGGGCAGGGTCCCAAGCCAAGAGACCCAGTACTTC.

This clone was counted only a few times. This CDR3 reads CASNFGGGGRYEQYF. The CDR3 bases are TGTGCCAGCAACTTCGGTGGCGGGGGGAGGTACGAGCAGTACTTC. This chain uses TRBV7-2 with TRBJ2-7; 8 nucleotides align to TRBD2. CDR1 is SGHTA, CDR2 FQGNSA, per germline. The J segment lost 4 bases and the V segment lost 7 bases, leaving 12 bases of the junction unmatched. The CDR3 loop spans 15 amino acids.

J is TRBJ2-7 and V is TRBV5-6; 9 nucleotides match TRBD2. Germline V lookup: CDR1 SGHDT, CDR2 YYEEEE. This CDR3 has 17 residues. With V trimmed by 0 bases and J by 4 bases, 11 bases remained unmatched. CDR3 protein: CASSLVLDRAGGYEQYF. The CDR3 DNA reads TGTGCCAGCAGCTTGGTTCTAGATCGAGCGGGAGGTTACGAGCAGTACTTC.

The chain carries TRBV5-4 and TRBJ2-3; perhaps TRBD2 as D (5 bases). CDR3 length: 18 amino acids. CDR1 SGHNT and CDR2 YYREEE come from the germline V gene (reference sequence). Trimming removed 0 bases at V and 2 bases at J, with 19 bases between. The CDR3 here is CASSLGSGGFGNTDTQYF. CDR3 bases: TGTGCCAGCAGCTTGGGCAGCGGAGGTTTTGGGAACACAGATACGCAGTATTTT.

The V call is TRBV5-6, the J call TRBJ1-1, with D uncertain. The CDR3 is 13 residues long. Germline-derived CDR1 and CDR2 are SGHDT and YYEEEE. Between the trimmed V and J ends, which lost 0 bases and 3 bases, there was a span of 6 bases. CDR3 region: CASSLGRDTEAFF. The CDR3 DNA is TGTGCCAGCAGCTTGGGGAGGGACACTGAAGCTTTCTTT.

Only a few counts were recorded for this clone. The rearrangement joins TRBV28 to TRBJ1-4; D perhaps matches TRBD1 (6 bases). The CDR3 consists of 16 residues. Trimming stripped 4 bases from V and 0 bases from J, with 12 bases between. Germline CDR1 is MDHEN and CDR2 is SYDVKM. The CDR3 sequence: CASSSLGQSTNEKLFF. CDR3 sequence (DNA): TGTGCCAGCAGTTCTCTCGGACAGTCAACTAATGAAAAACTGTTTTTT.

The chain uses TRBV4-2 and TRBJ2-3; D perhaps matches TRBD2 (7 bases). Trimming cost V 6 bases and J 2 bases, with 15 bases left between them. Germline V gene lookup returns CDR1 LGHNA and CDR2 YNFKEQ. The CDR3 consists of 15 residues. In DNA form, the CDR3 reads TGTGCCAGCAGGAGAGGGGGGGAGAACACAGATACGCAGTATTTT. It yields the protein CASRRGGENTDTQYF.

This chain joins TRBV27 and TRBJ1-6; D is unclear. Trimming stripped 5 bases from V and 7 bases from J, with 18 bases between. The CDR3 is made up of 16 amino acids. In germline, CDR1 is MNHEY, CDR2 SMNVEV (reference sequence). CDR3 in amino acids: CASSPPRAGGNSPLHF. The CDR3 region has the DNA TGTGCCAGCAGTCCCCCCCGGGCAGGAGGGAATTCACCCCTCCACTTT.

The rearrangement links TRBV4-1 to TRBJ2-3, with 9 bases fitting TRBD2. Germline V gives CDR1 MGHRA, CDR2 YSYEKL. The CDR3 contains 16 residues. J was trimmed by 2 bases and V by 1 base; bases with no gene match: 4. CDR3 amino acids: CASSQVLAGFTDTQYF. CDR3 coding DNA: TGCGCCAGCAGCCAAGTCCTAGCGGGATTCACAGATACGCAGTATTTT.

The gene calls are TRBV4-2 and TRBJ2-3; 7 bases align to TRBD1. V shed 0 bases, J shed 4 bases, and the junction held 4 bases outside the gene matches. Germline V gene lookup returns CDR1 LGHNA and CDR2 YNFKEQ. CDR3 size: 15 residues. The DNA for the CDR3 is TGTGCCAGCAGCCAAGAACAGGGGCGCCCAGATACGCAGTATTTT. It is translated as CASSQEQGRPDTQYF.

The CDR3 DNA reads TGTGCCAGCAGCTTTGGGACAGGGGACTACGAGCAGTACTTC. Its protein is CASSFGTGDYEQYF. This sequence joins TRBV11-2 and TRBJ2-7; TRBD1 matches 10 bases. The V gene end was trimmed by 3 bases and the J gene end by 3 bases; junction bases not matched to a gene: 2. In germline, CDR1 is SGHAT, CDR2 FQNNGV. The CDR3 sequence is 14 residues long.

The genes are TRBV6-6 and TRBJ1-2, with 7 bases lining up with TRBD1. CDR3 length: 14 amino acids. The V gene's germline CDR1 is MNHNY and CDR2 SVGAGI (reference sequence). The J segment lost 4 bases and the V segment lost 0 bases, leaving 2 bases of the junction unmatched. This CDR3 is CASSYSDRSYGYTF. DNA for the CDR3: TGTGCCAGCAGTTACTCGGACAGGAGCTATGGCTACACCTTC.

This clone was found once. V gene TRBV5-1 combines with J gene TRBJ2-2; D possibly uses TRBD1 or TRBD2 (5 bases each). CDR3 size: 16 residues. V dropped 4 bases and J dropped 0 bases, with 13 bases sitting between them. CDR1 and CDR2 (germline): SGHRS, YFSETQ. CDR3 DNA: TGCGCCAGCAGCGTAACCGGGACCACGAACACCGGGGAGCTGTTTTTT. Translated: CASSVTGTTNTGELFF.

In DNA, the CDR3 is TGCAGTGCTAGAAGGTACGAGCAGTACTTC. Translated, it gives CSARRYEQYF. This chain uses TRBV20-1 with TRBJ2-7; unclear D gene. Looked up from germline, CDR1 is DFQATT and CDR2 is SNEGSKA (reference sequence). V lost 2 bases, J lost 4 bases, and 3 bases lay in between. This CDR3 region has 10 residues.

This chain uses TRBV15 with TRBJ1-2; D is uncertain. The germline gives CDR1 LNHNV, CDR2 YYDKDF (reference sequence). This CDR3 region has 14 residues. V lost 1 base and J lost 4, with 10 bases in between. For the CDR3, the DNA is TGTGCCACCAGCAGAGTAGGGCAGATCTATGGCTACACCTTC. This sequence encodes CATSRVGQIYGYTF.

This chain joins TRBV28 and TRBJ1-5, with TRBD1 matching 9 bases. The CDR3 loop spans 14 amino acids. Germline CDR1 and CDR2: MDHEN and SYDVKM. V dropped 2 bases and J dropped 6; count of bases not matched to a gene: 2. As DNA, the CDR3 is TGTGCCAGCAGTTTAGGACAGGGGCTTCAGCCCCAGCATTTT. Translating it yields CASSLGQGLQPQHF. The full variable domain, with the rest looked up from reference TRBV28 and TRBJ1-5, is DVKVTQSSRYLVKRTGEKVFLECVQDMDHENMFWYRQDPGLGLRLIYFSYDVKMKEKGDIPEGYSVSREKKERFSLILESASTNQTSMYLCASSLGQGLQPQHFGDGTRLSIL.

The chain employs TRBV6-4 and TRBJ2-2; no firm D call. The CDR3 covers 14 residues. Between the trimmed V and J ends, which lost 2 bases and 2 bases, there was a span of 6 bases. Germline CDR1 is MRHNA and CDR2 is SNTAGT. The CDR3 loop is CASSDRPNTGELFF. The CDR3 nucleotides are TGTGCCAGCAGTGACCGACCAAACACCGGGGAGCTGTTTTTT.

The chain has TRBV5-4 and TRBJ1-3; weak D call: TRBD1 (5 bases). V shed 0 bases and J shed 3 bases, with 10 bases lying between them. The CDR3 length is 15 residues. Germline assignment: CDR1 SGHNT and CDR2 YYREEE (reference sequence). The CDR3 loop reads CASSLEGTGGNTIYF. CDR3 sequence (DNA): TGTGCCAGCAGCTTGGAGGGGACCGGTGGAAACACCATATATTTT.